The source of this T cell receptor (beta chain) is a study of cytomegalovirus exposure and HLA in healthy donors. Findings of the study overall: Confirmation was obtained in vitro that three CMV-associated chains are specific for CMV antigens.

Vbeta (60) and Jbeta (13) primers were used in the PCR. Only in-frame clones appear in the TCRdb table, and some are missing; sequencing was by immunoSEQ multiplex PCR. The repertoire holds approximately 120,000 clones, with about 80% as singletons. CDR3 length: 15 residues. Trimming stripped 5 bases from V and 7 bases from J, with 20 bases between. Germline assignment: CDR1 SEHNR and CDR2 FQNEAQ (reference sequence). To note about this clone: The antigen is not known.

The V call is TRBV7-9, the J call TRBJ1-2; D is undetermined. Sequences were obtained from PBMCs. The clonotype comes from a woman aged 45-65 years in good health and CMV-seropositive. The CDR3 DNA is TGTGCCAGCAGCCCACTAGGCACCATAGGCTCTGGCTACACCTTC. It specifies CASSPLGTIGSGYTF.